The entry that follows covers one TCR beta chain sequence. This specimen comes from a study of blood T cell repertoires in COVID-19. Study at large: Samples taken during acute and convalescent COVID-19 were collected in the United States, Italy and Spain.

Germline CDR1 reads KGHSH; CDR2 reads LQKENI. The CDR3 is 17 residues long. The ends lost 5 bases at V and 10 bases at J; junction bases unmatched: 19. Sequencing used immunoSEQ multiplex PCR; TCRdb keeps in-frame clones, though not all of them. The table lists some 120,000 clones, around 91% of them singletons. The J gene is TRBJ2-1, the V gene TRBV18; TRBD2 matches 8 bases. The sequencing input was peripheral blood. The TCR comes from a man in his 70s with active or convalescent COVID-19. The CDR3 here is CASSMSRSAGAQREQFF. As DNA, the CDR3 is TGTGCCAGCTCAATGTCCAGATCAGCGGGAGCGCAAAGGGAGCAGTTCTTC.